This T cell receptor (beta chain) was captured by sequencing in a study of blood T cell repertoires in COVID-19. The overall study: T cells, B-cell-depleted T cells, or PBMCs supplied cDNA or gDNA.

Adults between about 18 and 95 years of age took part from some 25 US areas. The length of the CDR3 is 14 residues. Germline values: CDR1 LNHNV, CDR2 YYDKDF (reference sequence). Trimming pared 5 bases from V and 7 bases from J, leaving 17 bases between. Sequencing used immunoSEQ multiplex PCR; TCRdb keeps in-frame clones, though not all of them. The sample shows 300,000 to 350,000 clones, just over 85% of them seen only once. The sample consisted of PBMCs or T cells enriched from blood (not recorded which). The sequence derives from a woman in her 40s with acute COVID-19. The chain is built from TRBV15 and TRBJ2-5; D is possibly TRBD1 (5 bases). The DNA for the CDR3 is TGTGCCACCAGCCCCGTGTGGGGCCGTGGGACCCAGTACTTC. It is translated as CATSPVWGRGTQYF. Full variable domain (remainder filled in from reference TRBV15 and TRBJ2-5): DAMVIQNPRYQVTQFGKPVTLSCSQTLNHNVMYWYQQKSSQAPKLLFHYYDKDFNNEADTPDNFQSRRPNTSFCFLDIRSPGLGDTAMYLCATSPVWGRGTQYFGPGTRLLVL.